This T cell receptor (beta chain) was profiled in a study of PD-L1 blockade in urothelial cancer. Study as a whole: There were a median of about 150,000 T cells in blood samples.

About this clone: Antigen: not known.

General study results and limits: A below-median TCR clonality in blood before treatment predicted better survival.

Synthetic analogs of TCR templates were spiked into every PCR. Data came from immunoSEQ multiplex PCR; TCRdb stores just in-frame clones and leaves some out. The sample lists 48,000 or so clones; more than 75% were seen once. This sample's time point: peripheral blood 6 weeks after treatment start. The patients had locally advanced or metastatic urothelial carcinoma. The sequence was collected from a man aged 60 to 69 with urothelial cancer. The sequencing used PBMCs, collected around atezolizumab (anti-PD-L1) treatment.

CDR3 sequence reads: CASSQTLAGVTQYF. The CDR3 nucleotides are TGCGCCAGCAGCCAAACTCTAGCGGGGGTTACGCAGTATTTT. The chain is built from TRBV4-3 and TRBJ2-3, with TRBD2 identical over 10 bases. After removal of 2 bases from V and 8 bases from J, the junction contained 4 bases not matched to a gene. Germline V gene lookup returns CDR1 LGHNA and CDR2 YSLEER. This CDR3 is built from 14 residues.